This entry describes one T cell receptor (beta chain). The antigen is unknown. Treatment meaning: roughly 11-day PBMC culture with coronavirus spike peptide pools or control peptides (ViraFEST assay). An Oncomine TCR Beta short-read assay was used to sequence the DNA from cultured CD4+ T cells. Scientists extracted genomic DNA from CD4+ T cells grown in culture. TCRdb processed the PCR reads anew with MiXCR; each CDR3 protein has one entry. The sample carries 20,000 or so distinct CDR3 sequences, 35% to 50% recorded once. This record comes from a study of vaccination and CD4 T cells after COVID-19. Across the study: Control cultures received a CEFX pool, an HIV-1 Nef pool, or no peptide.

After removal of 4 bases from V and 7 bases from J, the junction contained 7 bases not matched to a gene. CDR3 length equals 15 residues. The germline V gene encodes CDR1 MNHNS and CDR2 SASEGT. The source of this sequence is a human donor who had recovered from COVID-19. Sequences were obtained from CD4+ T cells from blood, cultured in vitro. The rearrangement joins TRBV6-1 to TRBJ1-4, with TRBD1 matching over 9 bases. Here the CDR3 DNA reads TGTGCCAGCAGTGTCACCGGGACAGGGACTGAAAAACTGTTTTTT. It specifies CASSVTGTGTEKLFF.